The 31 T cell receptor beta chains given below trace back to one sample, sequenced in a study of technical replicates of blood from a few donors. The method was immunoSEQ multiplex PCR; TCRdb's version includes in-frame clones alone and lacks a portion of them. Altogether about 85,000 clones are present, about 94% being singletons, with the ten largest covering about 0.25%. The sample consisted of T cells isolated from PBMCs. These receptors were taken from a human donor in good health.

This chain joins TRBV7-2 and TRBJ2-1; tentative D call: TRBD2 (6 bases). The V and J ends lost 5 bases and 4 bases respectively, with 15 bases between them. The CDR3 is 15 amino acids. CDR1 is SGHTA, CDR2 FQGNSA, per germline. The CDR3 DNA follows: TGTGCCAGCAGCCCTGGAGCGGGCAAGTACAATGAGCAGTTCTTC. Its protein is CASSPGAGKYNEQFF.

The chain combines TRBV5-1 with TRBJ2-1; a possible D gene is TRBD1 (5 bases). CDR3 length: 13 amino acids. The germline V gene encodes CDR1 SGHRS and CDR2 YFSETQ. V lost 5 bases and J lost 9, with 15 bases in between. The chain's CDR3 is CASSGATDGEQFF. The CDR3 DNA follows: TGCGCCAGCAGTGGGGCCACCGACGGTGAGCAGTTCTTC.

This clone was seen only once. V gene TRBV27 combines with J gene TRBJ1-1, with D unclear. Germline lookup yields CDR1 MNHEY and CDR2 SMNVEV (reference sequence). Trimming removed 6 bases from V and 4 bases from J, with 12 bases in between. This CDR3 spans 13 amino acids. The CDR3 is CASRPGSSTEAFF. In DNA form, the CDR3 reads TGTGCCAGCAGACCAGGATCCAGCACTGAAGCTTTCTTT.

The chain is built from TRBV14 and TRBJ2-7, with 8 bases identical to TRBD2. Germline CDR1 is SGHDN and CDR2 is FVKESK. V shed 7 bases, J shed 4 bases, and the junction held 18 bases outside the gene matches. The CDR3 consists of 17 residues. This CDR3 is CASTPSGSLAGLYEQYF. The CDR3 DNA is TGTGCCAGCACCCCCTCGGGGAGCCTAGCGGGTTTGTACGAGCAGTACTTC.

The CDR3 DNA is TGTGCCAGCAGTGCGGTGGGGGGCACTGAAGCTTTCTTT. This codes for CASSAVGGTEAFF. The chain is built from TRBV25-1 and TRBJ1-1; the D gene is possibly TRBD1 (5 bases). Germline-derived CDR1 and CDR2 are MGHDK and SYGVNS. This CDR3 spans 13 amino acids. V lost 4 bases, J lost 4 bases, and 10 bases lay in between. Filled out from reference TRBV25-1 and TRBJ1-1, the complete variable domain reads EADIYQTPRYLVIGTGKKITLECSQTMGHDKMYWYQQDPGMELHLIHYSYGVNSTEKGDLSSESTVSRIRTEHFPLTLESARPSHTSQYLCASSAVGGTEAFFGQGTRLTVV.

This sequence joins TRBV5-6 and TRBJ1-2; D is unclear. The germline V gene encodes CDR1 SGHDT and CDR2 YYEEEE. This CDR3 is 12 amino acids long. Trimming removed 0 bases at V and 7 bases at J, with 7 bases between. The CDR3 loop is CASSLGFGGYTF. The CDR3 DNA is TGTGCCAGCAGCTTGGGTTTCGGTGGCTACACCTTC.

V and J are TRBV10-1 and TRBJ2-1, with a tentative D call TRBD1 (6 bases). Trimming shortened V by 1 base and J by 7 bases, and 8 bases separated the two germline ends. The CDR3 sequence is 13 residues long. Germline CDR1 reads WNHNN; CDR2 reads SYGVQD (reference sequence). In DNA, the CDR3 is TGCGCCAGCAGTGAGTACAGGGCTAATGAGCAGTTCTTC. Encoded protein: CASSEYRANEQFF.

This sequence joins TRBV7-2 and TRBJ2-3; D remains unclear. This CDR3 has 15 amino acids. Trimming pared 4 bases from V and 2 bases from J, leaving 13 bases between. Germline V gene data show CDR1 as SGHTA and CDR2 as FQGNSA. CDR3 DNA: TGTGCCAGCAGCTGGAGCCTCCAAATCACAGATACGCAGTATTTT. Its protein product is CASSWSLQITDTQYF.

CDR3 residues: CASSAGTGSYEQYF. The CDR3 bases are TGTGCCAGCAGCGCCGGGACAGGGTCCTACGAGCAGTACTTC. V usage is TRBV7-2 and J usage is TRBJ2-7; TRBD1 matches 9 bases. Losses at the gene ends were 5 bases for V and 1 base for J; bases not matched to a gene: 3. The CDR3 covers 14 residues. Germline V gene sequence: CDR1 SGHTA, CDR2 FQGNSA. The full variable domain, its missing parts supplied by reference TRBV7-2 and TRBJ2-7, is GAGVSQSPSNKVTEKGKDVELRCDPISGHTALYWYRQSLGQGLEFLIYFQGNSAPDKSGLPSDRFSAERTGGSVSTLTIQRTQQEDSAVYLCASSAGTGSYEQYFGPGTRLTVT.

The chain carries TRBV6-4 and TRBJ2-1, with D tentatively TRBD2 (6 bases). Germline CDR1 reads MRHNA; CDR2 reads SNTAGT. Trimming stripped 8 bases from V and 5 bases from J, with 16 bases between. CDR3 length: 14 residues. CDR3 in amino acids: CASSSRGTDNEQFF. The CDR3 nucleotides are TGTGCCAGCTCCAGTCGGGGGACGGACAATGAGCAGTTCTTC.

V usage is TRBV4-1 and J usage is TRBJ2-1, with 9 positions matching TRBD2. Germline V gene data show CDR1 as MGHRA and CDR2 as YSYEKL. Germline trimming cut 4 bases from V and 7 bases from J; bases unmatched to any gene: 8. The CDR3 loop spans 15 amino acids. CDR3 sequence reads: CASSRRRGGVNEQFF. DNA of the CDR3: TGCGCCAGCAGCCGACGGCGGGGGGGAGTGAATGAGCAGTTCTTC.

J is TRBJ2-1 and V is TRBV4-1; 9 bases match TRBD2. V trimming: 4 bases; J trimming: 0 bases; junction bases outside the gene matches: 10. The CDR3 spans 18 residues. Germline V gives CDR1 MGHRA, CDR2 YSYEKL. The chain's CDR3 is CASSPGGAGGRSYNEQFF. DNA for the CDR3: TGCGCCAGCAGCCCCGGTGGAGCGGGGGGACGCTCCTACAATGAGCAGTTCTTC.

The rearrangement joins TRBV28 to TRBJ2-1; perhaps TRBD2 as D (5 bases). In germline, CDR1 is MDHEN, CDR2 SYDVKM. This CDR3 spans 15 amino acids. The V end was cut by 3 bases, the J end by 3 bases, with 12 bases between. In DNA form, the CDR3 reads TGTGCCAGCAGTTTGGAGGCTGACATCTACAATGAGCAGTTCTTC. Translated: CASSLEADIYNEQFF.

This clone was seen more than once but under ten times. CDR3 sequence reads: CASSMGPGLFF. Here the CDR3 DNA reads TGTGCCAGCAGTATGGGGCCTGGACTGTTTTTT. The rearrangement links TRBV25-1 to TRBJ1-4, with a possible D match to TRBD1 (5 bases). With 5 bases removed from V and 13 bases from J, the gap between germline ends came to 11 bases. Germline-derived CDR1 and CDR2 are MGHDK and SYGVNS. CDR3 length: 11 residues.

The gene calls are TRBV7-9 and TRBJ1-1; D may be TRBD1 (5 bases). The CDR3 runs 14 residues. Germline loops: CDR1 SEHNR, CDR2 FQNEAQ (reference sequence). Deletions cut 2 bases from V and 1 base from J, with 8 bases between. The CDR3 nucleotides read TGTGCCAGCAGCTTATGGGGGGGGAACACTGAAGCTTTCTTT. Translation: CASSLWGGNTEAFF. The full variable domain, rest sourced from reference TRBV7-9 and TRBJ1-1, is DTGVSQNPRHKITKRGQNVTFRCDPISEHNRLYWYRQTLGQGPEFLTYFQNEAQLEKSRLLSDRFSAERPKGSFSTLEIQRTEQGDSAMYLCASSLWGGNTEAFFGQGTRLTVV.

The V gene is TRBV5-6, the J gene TRBJ1-2, with TRBD1 as a possible D gene (6 bases). This CDR3 contains 13 residues. Between the trimmed V and J ends, which lost 4 bases and 4 bases, there was a span of 11 bases. From germline, CDR1 is SGHDT and CDR2 YYEEEE. CDR3 region: CASSPRQVYGYTF. DNA of the CDR3: TGTGCCAGCAGCCCTCGACAGGTCTATGGCTACACCTTC.

The V gene is TRBV11-2, the J gene TRBJ2-7; no reliable D call. The germline gives CDR1 SGHAT, CDR2 FQNNGV. Trimming removed 5 bases from V and 2 bases from J, with 13 bases in between. The CDR3 totals 14 residues. The CDR3 is CASSPLQGAYEQYF. CDR3 coding DNA: TGTGCCAGCAGCCCCCTACAAGGAGCCTACGAGCAGTACTTC.

The CDR3 nucleotides read TGTGCCAGCCGACGACCACCGGAGGGCTATGGCTACACCTTC. It translates to CASRRPPEGYGYTF. The chain recombines TRBV5-6 with TRBJ1-2, with unresolved D. Trimming pared 7 bases from V and 4 bases from J, leaving 17 bases between. In germline, CDR1 is SGHDT, CDR2 YYEEEE. CDR3 length: 14 amino acids.

The J gene is TRBJ1-2, the V gene TRBV28; 9 bases agree with TRBD1. Looked up from germline, CDR1 is MDHEN and CDR2 is SYDVKM. The CDR3 spans 17 residues. V trimming: 4 bases; J trimming: 4 bases; junction bases outside the gene matches: 13. CDR3 sequence reads: CASSWGTGFALIYGYTF. The CDR3 DNA sequence: TGTGCCAGCAGTTGGGGGACAGGGTTCGCCCTAATCTATGGCTACACCTTC.

The CDR3: CSVEDGEAAWETQYF. The CDR3 region has the DNA TGCAGCGTTGAAGATGGAGAGGCGGCCTGGGAGACCCAGTACTTC. V and J are TRBV29-1 and TRBJ2-5, with D hard to call. This CDR3 has 15 amino acids. Looked up from germline, CDR1 is SQVTM and CDR2 is ANQGSEA. The V gene lost 0 bases and the J gene lost 5 bases, with 16 bases spanning the gap.

V and J are TRBV19 and TRBJ1-2, with D unclear. V was shortened by 0 bases and J by 4 bases, with 12 bases between the two germline ends. Germline V gene lookup returns CDR1 LNHDA and CDR2 SQIVND (reference sequence). The length of the CDR3 is 15 residues. As DNA, the CDR3 is TGTGCCAGTAGTATAGATCATTTGGCTGGCTATGGCTACACCTTC. Its translation is CASSIDHLAGYGYTF. Complete variable domain (other parts from reference TRBV19 and TRBJ1-2): DGGITQSPKYLFRKEGQNVTLSCEQNLNHDAMYWYRQDPGQGLRLIYYSQIVNDFQKGDIAEGYSVSREKKESFPLTVTSAQKNPTAFYLCASSIDHLAGYGYTFGSGTRLTVV.

To note about this clone: A read error may account for a junction end that differs from germline. Here the CDR3 reads CASRLYRGGNSPLHF. The CDR3 bases are TGTGCCAGCCGCTTGTATAGGGGGGGCAATTCACCCCTCCACTTT. The chain joins TRBV7-2 to TRBJ1-6; possibly TRBD1 for D (6 bases). CDR1 and CDR2 (germline): SGHTA, FQGNSA. CDR3 length: 15 amino acids.

The genes are TRBV28 and TRBJ1-3, with 7 bases identical to TRBD1. With 5 bases clipped from V and 3 bases from J, the junction kept 4 bases outside the gene matches. The CDR3 covers 14 residues. CDR1 and CDR2 (germline): MDHEN, SYDVKM. This CDR3 reads CASSPDRVGNTIYF. CDR3 nucleotides: TGTGCCAGCAGTCCCGACAGGGTTGGAAACACCATATATTTT.

V gene TRBV5-4 combines with J gene TRBJ2-1; TRBD1 matches 10 bases. The CDR3 consists of 16 residues. The J segment lost 6 bases and the V segment lost 2 bases, leaving 8 bases of the junction unmatched. CDR1 and CDR2 from the germline V gene are SGHNT and YYREEE (reference sequence). Here the CDR3 reads CASSLDDRGRTNEQFF. The CDR3 DNA follows: TGTGCCAGCAGCTTAGATGACAGGGGGCGAACCAATGAGCAGTTCTTC.

The genes are TRBV21-1 and TRBJ2-2; the listed D gene, TRBD1, was not tested against the DNA. TRBV21-1 is labeled a pseudogene. This CDR3 comprises 14 residues. The CDR3 here is CASNAGGNTGELFF. CDR3 nucleotide sequence: TGTGCCAGCAACGCAGGGGGGAACACCGGGGAGCTGTTTTTT.

The chain uses TRBV27 and TRBJ2-1; D might be TRBD2 (5 bases). The CDR3 consists of 16 residues. Trimming stripped 2 bases from V and 0 bases from J, with 11 bases between. Germline loops: CDR1 MNHEY, CDR2 SMNVEV (reference sequence). The chain's CDR3 is CASSLIGMSSYNEQFF. The CDR3 region has the DNA TGTGCCAGCAGTTTAATCGGGATGAGCTCCTACAATGAGCAGTTCTTC.

The chain joins TRBV7-6 to TRBJ2-2, with D possibly matching TRBD2 (6 bases). CDR3 size: 17 residues. Per the germline V gene, CDR1 is SGHVS and CDR2 is FNYEAQ. The V and J ends lost 3 bases and 1 base respectively, with 15 bases between them. In DNA, the CDR3 is TGTGCCAGCAGCTTTTTGGGCCGGGGGAAGAACACCGGGGAGCTGTTTTTT. It encodes CASSFLGRGKNTGELFF.

The chain combines TRBV4-1 with TRBJ2-5; D gene uncertain. Germline V gives CDR1 MGHRA, CDR2 YSYEKL. Deletions cut 5 bases from V and 2 bases from J, with 9 bases between. The length of the CDR3 is 13 residues. The CDR3 nucleotides are TGCGCCAGCAGCAGACCGGGTCAAGAGACCCAGTACTTC. Encoded protein: CASSRPGQETQYF.

The V and J genes are TRBV2 and TRBJ1-1; possible D gene TRBD1, 5 bases. In germline, CDR1 is SNHLY, CDR2 FYNNEI. CDR3 length: 13 residues. Trimming stripped 4 bases from V and 7 bases from J, with 13 bases between. The CDR3 is CASSGQSLGEAFF. The CDR3 DNA reads TGTGCCAGCAGTGGACAGTCCTTGGGTGAAGCTTTCTTT. Using reference TRBV2 and TRBJ1-1 for the parts outside the CDR3, the full variable domain is EPEVTQTPSHQVTQMGQEVILRCVPISNHLYFYWYRQILGQKVEFLVSFYNNEISEKSEIFDDQFSVERPDGSNFTLKIRSTKLEDSAMYFCASSGQSLGEAFFGQGTRLTVV.

This chain links TRBV7-9 with TRBJ1-1, with 7 bases that match TRBD1. CDR3 length equals 14 residues. The germline CDR1 and CDR2 sequences are SEHNR and FQNEAQ (reference sequence). Losses at the gene ends were 4 bases for V and 4 bases for J; bases not matched to a gene: 6. The CDR3 region is CASSSYRGRTEAFF. CDR3 nucleotide sequence: TGTGCCAGCAGCTCCTACAGGGGACGCACTGAAGCTTTCTTT.

V is TRBV11-3 and J is TRBJ2-2, with 8 bases fitting TRBD1. Germline CDR1 and CDR2: SGHNT and YENEEA. This CDR3 comprises 15 residues. V lost 4 bases, J lost 6 bases, and 7 bases stayed unmatched. The CDR3 DNA sequence: TGTGCCAGCAGCTCTCAGGGGGCCGGGGCCGGGGAGCTGTTTTTT. Amino acids: CASSSQGAGAGELFF.